This TCR beta chain was obtained from a study of cytomegalovirus exposure and HLA in healthy donors. Primers for the PCR totalled 60 Vbeta and 13 Jbeta. Generated by immunoSEQ multiplex PCR, the TCRdb table keeps only in-frame clones and is missing some. In the table there are under 200,000 clones, 70% to 90% of which are singletons. After removal of 0 bases from V and 8 bases from J, the junction contained 4 bases not matched to a gene. The CDR3 has 15 amino acids. The germline V gene encodes CDR1 SGHRS and CDR2 YFSETQ. The V call is TRBV5-1, the J call TRBJ1-6; 8 bases are a match to TRBD1. Sequenced input: PBMCs. The sequence was collected from a young man in good health and CMV-seropositive. Written as DNA, the CDR3 is TGCGCCAGCAGCTTGGACAGGGGGAGGGATTCACCCCTCCACTTT. Protein product: CASSLDRGRDSPLHF.